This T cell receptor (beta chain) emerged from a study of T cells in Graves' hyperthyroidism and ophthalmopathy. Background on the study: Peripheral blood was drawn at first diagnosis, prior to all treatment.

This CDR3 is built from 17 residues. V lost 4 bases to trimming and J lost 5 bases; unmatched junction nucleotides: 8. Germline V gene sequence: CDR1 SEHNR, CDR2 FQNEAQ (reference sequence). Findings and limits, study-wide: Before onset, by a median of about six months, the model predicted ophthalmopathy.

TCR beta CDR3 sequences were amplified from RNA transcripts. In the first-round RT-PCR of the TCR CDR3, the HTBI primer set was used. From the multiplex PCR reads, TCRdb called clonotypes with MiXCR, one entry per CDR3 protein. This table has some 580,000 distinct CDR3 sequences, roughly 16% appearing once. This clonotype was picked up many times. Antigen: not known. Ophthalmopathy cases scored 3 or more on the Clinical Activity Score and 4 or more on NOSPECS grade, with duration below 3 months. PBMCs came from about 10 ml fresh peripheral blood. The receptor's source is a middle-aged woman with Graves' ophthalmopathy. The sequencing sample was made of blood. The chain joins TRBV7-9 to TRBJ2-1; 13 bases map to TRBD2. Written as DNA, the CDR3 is TGTGCCAGCAGCTCCCGACTAGCGGGGGGCCTAGACAATGAGCAGTTCTTC. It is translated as CASSSRLAGGLDNEQFF.